One and the same sample provided the 26 T cell receptor beta chains below, sequenced in a study of T cell responses to AZD1222 COVID-19 vaccine. Clones were sequenced by immunoSEQ multiplex PCR, and TCRdb holds only the in-frame ones, with some missing. The sample includes approximately 190,000 clones, 87% of them seen just once. The sample consisted of peripheral blood, taken on day 0 of MenACWY control vaccination. These receptors were collected from an adult in good health.

CDR3 sequence: CASSLAATGHDQPQHF. The CDR3 region has the DNA TGTGCCAGCAGCTTAGCGGCCACAGGGCATGACCAGCCCCAGCATTTT. The rearrangement joins TRBV7-8 to TRBJ1-5; tentative D call: TRBD1 (6 bases). The CDR3 sequence is 16 residues long. CDR1 is SGHVS, CDR2 FQNEAQ, per germline. The V gene lost 0 bases and the J gene lost 7 bases, with 16 bases spanning the gap.

V usage is TRBV5-1 and J usage is TRBJ2-3, with D uncertain. V was trimmed by 4 bases and J by 2 bases, leaving 14 bases between them. Germline V gene data show CDR1 as SGHRS and CDR2 as YFSETQ. The CDR3 length is 15 residues. The CDR3 coding sequence is TGCGCCAGCAGCCCCCGGACGGAGTACACAGATACGCAGTATTTT. It is translated as CASSPRTEYTDTQYF.

This chain links TRBV6-2 or TRBV6-3 with TRBJ1-1; D is perhaps TRBD1 (6 bases). This CDR3 has 18 residues. V lost 1 base to trimming and J lost 4 bases, with 22 bases between them. The germline CDR1 and CDR2 sequences are MNHEY and SVGEGT. The CDR3 DNA sequence: TGTGCCAGCAGTTACTGGGGGCAGAAAGGCCCTGAAGTCACTGAAGCTTTCTTT. It encodes CASSYWGQKGPEVTEAFF.

The chain has TRBV30 and TRBJ2-7; 8 bases line up with TRBD2. The CDR3 extends over 14 amino acids. Germline CDR1 is GTSNPN and CDR2 is SVGIG (reference sequence). Trimming cost V 3 bases and J 3 bases; bases outside gene matches: 7. The CDR3 spells CAWSLAGPIYEQYF. The DNA of the CDR3 is TGTGCCTGGAGCCTAGCGGGTCCTATCTACGAGCAGTACTTC.

V is TRBV27 and J is TRBJ1-6; 9 nucleotides agree with TRBD1. CDR1 and CDR2 from the germline V gene are MNHEY and SMNVEV (reference sequence). The V gene end was trimmed by 6 bases and the J gene end by 10 bases; junction bases not matched to a gene: 10. The CDR3 runs to 15 residues. The CDR3 coding sequence is TGTGCCAGCAGCAAACTAGACAGGGGGGGATCACCCCTCCACTTT. This translates into CASSKLDRGGSPLHF.

The chain carries TRBV28 and TRBJ2-7; TRBD1 aligns across 11 bases. V trimming: 3 bases; J trimming: 5 bases; junction bases outside the gene matches: 6. Germline assignment: CDR1 MDHEN and CDR2 SYDVKM. The CDR3 covers 15 residues. CDR3: CASSFWTGGVNEQYF. Here the CDR3 DNA reads TGTGCCAGCAGTTTCTGGACAGGGGGCGTTAACGAGCAGTACTTC.

The chain employs TRBV4-3 and TRBJ1-2; 8 bases line up with TRBD1. There are 14 residues in the CDR3. The V segment lost 1 base and the J segment 5 bases; nucleotides outside the gene matches: 3. Germline values: CDR1 LGHNA, CDR2 YSLEER. Written as DNA, the CDR3 is TGCGCCAGCAGCCAAGGTACAGGGGGGTATGGCTACACCTTC. This codes for CASSQGTGGYGYTF.

CDR3 nucleotides: TGTGCCAGCAGTGCCAGCGACAGATCCTACGAGCAGTACTTC. Amino acid sequence: CASSASDRSYEQYF. The chain links TRBV28 to TRBJ2-7; D might be TRBD1 (5 bases). The CDR3 loop spans 14 amino acids. Per germline, CDR1 MDHEN and CDR2 SYDVKM. V was trimmed by 5 bases and J by 1 base, leaving 12 bases between them. Supplemented by reference TRBV28 and TRBJ2-7, the full variable domain reads DVKVTQSSRYLVKRTGEKVFLECVQDMDHENMFWYRQDPGLGLRLIYFSYDVKMKEKGDIPEGYSVSREKKERFSLILESASTNQTSMYLCASSASDRSYEQYFGPGTRLTVT.

The sample holds a few counts of this clone. V usage is TRBV6-5 and J usage is TRBJ2-7; D is undetermined. In germline, CDR1 is MNHEY, CDR2 SVGAGI. There are 13 residues in the CDR3. V dropped 0 bases and J dropped 2 bases, with 5 bases sitting between them. CDR3 amino acids: CASSYSGTYEQYF. For the CDR3, the DNA is TGTGCCAGCAGTTACTCAGGGACCTACGAGCAGTACTTC.

The chain couples TRBV4-2 to TRBJ2-3; D uncertain. This CDR3 comprises 14 residues. The V end was cut by 4 bases, the J end by 0 bases, with 8 bases between. CDR1 is LGHNA and CDR2 is YNFKEQ in the germline V gene. The CDR3 is CASSREVSTDTQYF. In DNA form, the CDR3 reads TGTGCCAGCAGCCGCGAGGTCAGCACAGATACGCAGTATTTT.

This sequence joins TRBV5-4 and TRBJ1-4; weak D call: TRBD1 (6 bases). CDR3 length: 17 amino acids. Germline V gene sequence: CDR1 SGHNT, CDR2 YYREEE (reference sequence). V lost 3 bases and J lost 1, with 16 bases in between. The CDR3 reads CASSSESLQGTNEKLFF. The CDR3 coding sequence is TGTGCCAGCAGCTCAGAGAGCCTACAGGGAACTAATGAAAAACTGTTTTTT.

The rearrangement uses TRBV2 and TRBJ1-2, with D uncertain. Germline loops: CDR1 SNHLY, CDR2 FYNNEI. V lost 9 bases to trimming and J lost 3 bases, with 8 bases between them. CDR3 length: 11 residues. For the CDR3, the DNA is TGTGCCAGTACGGCGGACTATGGCTACACCTTC. Encoded protein: CASTADYGYTF.

The gene calls are TRBV19 and TRBJ1-4, with 9 bases fitting TRBD1. The CDR3 covers 15 residues. The germline V gene has CDR1 LNHDA and CDR2 SQIVND (reference sequence). After removal of 5 bases from V and 8 bases from J, the junction contained 9 bases not matched to a gene. The CDR3 loop is CASSETTGGREKLFF. CDR3 in DNA: TGTGCCAGTAGTGAGACGACAGGGGGGCGAGAAAAACTGTTTTTT. The entire variable domain, with the rest obtained from reference TRBV19 and TRBJ1-4, is as follows: DGGITQSPKYLFRKEGQNVTLSCEQNLNHDAMYWYRQDPGQGLRLIYYSQIVNDFQKGDIAEGYSVSREKKESFPLTVTSAQKNPTAFYLCASSETTGGREKLFFGSGTQLSVL.

V and J are TRBV5-5 and TRBJ1-1, with D perhaps matching TRBD1 (6 bases). V dropped 1 base and J dropped 4 bases, with 11 bases sitting between them. Per germline, CDR1 SGHKS and CDR2 YYEKEE (reference sequence). The CDR3 extends over 14 amino acids. The CDR3 sequence: CASSLIRGSTEAFF. The CDR3 DNA reads as TGTGCCAGCAGCTTGATCAGGGGAAGCACTGAAGCTTTCTTT.

The J gene is TRBJ1-3, the V gene TRBV10-3, with unresolved D. Trimming left V 10 bases short and J 0 bases short, with 13 bases between. The CDR3 runs 14 residues. CDR1 and CDR2 (germline): ENHRY, SYGVKD. CDR3 in amino acids: CASQSTNSGNTIYF. The CDR3 nucleotides are TGTGCCAGCCAGAGCACGAACTCTGGAAACACCATATATTTT.

The genes are TRBV7-3 and TRBJ2-3; TRBD1 agrees at 9 bases. The CDR3 covers 15 residues. V was pared by 5 bases and J by 0 bases, with 3 bases of the junction left unmatched. Germline values: CDR1 SGHTA, CDR2 FQGTGA. The CDR3 region is CASSTGQGSTDTQYF. The CDR3 DNA sequence: TGTGCCAGCAGCACGGGACAGGGTAGCACAGATACGCAGTATTTT.

The V and J genes are TRBV6-2 or TRBV6-3 and TRBJ1-1, with a possible D match to TRBD1 (5 bases). Deletions cut 5 bases from V and 1 base from J, with 11 bases between. Germline V CDR1 and CDR2: MNHEY, SVGEGT. The CDR3 is 14 residues long. The CDR3 protein is CASSPGRANTEAFF. As DNA, the CDR3 is TGTGCCAGCAGTCCGGGACGGGCGAACACTGAAGCTTTCTTT.

The V call is TRBV2, the J call TRBJ2-7; a possible D gene is TRBD2 (6 bases). This CDR3 contains 10 residues. Trimming shortened V by 6 bases and J by 12 bases, and 12 bases separated the two germline ends. Germline V CDR1 and CDR2: SNHLY, FYNNEI. Here the CDR3 DNA reads TGTGCCAGCAGGGGGGGTAGCCCGTACTTC. This gives the protein CASRGGSPYF.

This clone was seen more than once but under ten times. This sequence joins TRBV18 and TRBJ2-7, with no clear D. With 3 bases removed from V and 7 bases from J, the gap between germline ends came to 13 bases. CDR3 length: 13 residues. Germline CDR1 is KGHSH and CDR2 is LQKENI. CDR3 sequence (DNA): TGTGCCAGCTCACCCTCCTCAACCGGAGAGCAGTACTTC. It specifies CASSPSSTGEQYF.

The chain joins TRBV9 to TRBJ2-1; 7 bases align to TRBD2. V trimming: 4 bases; J trimming: 7 bases; junction bases outside the gene matches: 14. The CDR3 runs 16 residues. CDR1 SGDLS and CDR2 YYNGEE come from the germline V gene. For the CDR3, the DNA is TGTGCCAGCAGCCCGGGAGGTGGGGCGTTGGGGAATGAGCAGTTCTTC. The encoded protein is CASSPGGGALGNEQFF.

This clone was found once. The V and J genes are TRBV19 and TRBJ2-1; the match to TRBD2 covers 13 bases. This CDR3 region has 16 residues. The germline gives CDR1 LNHDA, CDR2 SQIVND (reference sequence). The J segment lost 4 bases and the V segment lost 6 bases, leaving 6 bases of the junction unmatched. CDR3 in amino acids: CASRGTSGELYNEQFF. DNA of the CDR3: TGTGCCAGTAGGGGGACTAGCGGGGAATTGTACAATGAGCAGTTCTTC. The complete variable domain, with remaining parts taken from reference TRBV19 and TRBJ2-1, reads DGGITQSPKYLFRKEGQNVTLSCEQNLNHDAMYWYRQDPGQGLRLIYYSQIVNDFQKGDIAEGYSVSREKKESFPLTVTSAQKNPTAFYLCASRGTSGELYNEQFFGPGTRLTVL.

V is TRBV5-1 and J is TRBJ2-5; 8 bases fit TRBD1. V lost 5 bases and J lost 4; bases outside the gene matches: 1. The CDR3 extends over 12 amino acids. Germline loops: CDR1 SGHRS, CDR2 YFSETQ. CDR3 coding DNA: TGCGCCAGCAGTACAGGGGGAGAGACCCAGTACTTC. Protein product: CASSTGGETQYF.

The rearrangement joins TRBV2 to TRBJ1-1; the match to TRBD1 covers 7 bases. The CDR3 sequence is 13 residues long. With V trimmed by 4 bases and J by 7 bases, 6 bases remained unmatched. Germline V CDR1 and CDR2: SNHLY, FYNNEI. This chain's CDR3 is CASSVQGVLEAFF. CDR3 DNA sequence: TGTGCCAGCAGTGTTCAGGGGGTGCTTGAAGCTTTCTTT.

The rearrangement joins TRBV18 to TRBJ2-1, with D unresolved. V was pared by 2 bases and J by 4 bases, with 9 bases between. CDR1 and CDR2 (germline): KGHSH, LQKENI. This CDR3 region has 14 residues. CDR3 coding DNA: TGTGCCAGCTCACCAGGGGTGGAGTACAATGAGCAGTTCTTC. Protein: CASSPGVEYNEQFF.

This clone was picked up a small number of times. V is TRBV5-1 and J is TRBJ2-1, with 8 bases that match TRBD1. J gave up 8 bases and V 4 bases, and 14 bases lay outside the gene matches. In germline, CDR1 is SGHRS, CDR2 YFSETQ. The CDR3 contains 16 residues. The chain's CDR3 is CASSPWGTGAAHEQFF. CDR3 nucleotide sequence: TGCGCCAGCAGCCCGTGGGGGACAGGAGCGGCCCATGAGCAGTTCTTC.

The chain links TRBV27 to TRBJ1-4; D uncertain. The germline V gene encodes CDR1 MNHEY and CDR2 SMNVEV (reference sequence). Deletions cut 6 bases from V and 0 bases from J, with 8 bases between. CDR3 length: 14 amino acids. The CDR3 DNA is TGTGCCAGCAGGCACCCCGCAACTAATGAAAAACTGTTTTTT. Encoded protein: CASRHPATNEKLFF.